The clone carrying this T cell receptor beta chain has only one observation. Produced via immunoSEQ multiplex PCR; TCRdb's table is partial and in-frame only. The table shows approximately 100,000 clones, with roughly 90% occurring only once. The data derive from a study of T cell responses to AZD1222 COVID-19 vaccine. About the research overall: The analysis combined second doses at about 4 or about 12 weeks.

The germline gives CDR1 SGHDT, CDR2 YYEEEE. This CDR3 spans 14 amino acids. V was trimmed by 7 bases and J by 7 bases, leaving 20 bases between them. The specimen was peripheral blood, collected on day 0 of AZD1222 vaccination. The V call is TRBV5-6, the J call TRBJ1-2; perhaps TRBD1 as D (6 bases). This TCR was sampled from an adult in good health. CDR3 protein: CASVGGTTGIGYTF. The CDR3 DNA is TGTGCCAGCGTTGGAGGGACAACTGGTATTGGCTACACCTTC.